The next 20 T cell receptor beta chains were all read from a single sample in a study of CD8 T cells in ankylosing spondylitis. TCRdb ran MiXCR on the 5' RACE reads and lists one entry per CDR3 protein. The profile shows more than 250,000 distinct CDR3 sequences, 11% of them singletons. The sequencing input was blood, either unsorted or a sorted T cell fraction (not recorded which). The receptor set was obtained from a female donor with ankylosing spondylitis or in good health (not recorded which).

This clonotype was seen ten or more times. The V call is TRBV5-1, the J call TRBJ1-1, with TRBD1 identical over 12 bases. Unmatched junction bases numbered 5, after V lost 6 bases and J lost 5 bases. This CDR3 region has 14 residues. The germline V gene has CDR1 SGHRS and CDR2 YFSETQ. As DNA, the CDR3 is TGCGCCAGCAATAGGGACAGGGGGCGGACTGAAGCTTTCTTT. Encoded protein: CASNRDRGRTEAFF.

At least ten counts were recorded for this clonotype. The V gene is TRBV5-1, the J gene TRBJ2-3, with D perhaps being TRBD1 or TRBD2 (6 bases each). Trimming took off 0 bases at V and 3 bases at J, with 11 bases between the two ends. Per germline, CDR1 SGHRS and CDR2 YFSETQ. This CDR3 contains 15 residues. The CDR3 loop reads CASSLEGGWTDTQYF. The CDR3 bases are TGCGCCAGCAGCTTGGAGGGGGGCTGGACAGATACGCAGTATTTT.

This clonotype appeared many times. V is TRBV28 and J is TRBJ2-7; D is possibly TRBD1 or TRBD2 (5 bases each). CDR1 MDHEN and CDR2 SYDVKM come from the germline V gene. The CDR3 consists of 18 residues. The V end lost 5 bases, the J end lost 4 bases, and 27 bases lay between the germline ends. Written as DNA, the CDR3 is TGTGCCAGCAGTCCCGCCCCAGGGTTGGGGACCTTTGAGTACGAGCAGTACTTC. Its protein is CASSPAPGLGTFEYEQYF.

The genes are TRBV14 and TRBJ1-1; a weak D match, TRBD1 (5 bases). V was cut by 4 bases and J by 0 bases, with 15 bases left in between. The CDR3 is 16 amino acids. Per the germline V gene, CDR1 is SGHDN and CDR2 is FVKESK. CDR3 sequence reads: CASSPRSGRMNTEAFF. The CDR3 DNA sequence: TGTGCCAGCAGCCCACGGTCGGGGCGGATGAACACTGAAGCTTTCTTT.

The chain combines TRBV25-1 with TRBJ2-7; TRBD1 matches 9 bases. Germline loops: CDR1 MGHDK, CDR2 SYGVNS. This CDR3 is built from 15 residues. V lost 1 base and J lost 5; bases outside the gene matches: 6. The CDR3 region has the DNA TGTGCCAGCAGTGAATTAGGGACAGGGAATCACGAGCAGTACTTC. Translating it yields CASSELGTGNHEQYF.

This clonotype was observed a few times. V usage is TRBV3-1 and J usage is TRBJ1-5; D gene uncertain. Germline-derived CDR1 and CDR2 are LGHDT and YNNKEL (reference sequence). The CDR3 is 13 amino acids. The V gene lost 5 bases and the J gene lost 2 bases, with 7 bases spanning the gap. The CDR3 nucleotides read TGTGCCAGCAGCAAGGACGGCAATCAGCCCCAGCATTTT. Translated: CASSKDGNQPQHF.

This clonotype was detected only a few times. This sequence joins TRBV20-1 and TRBJ2-7, with TRBD1 as a possible D gene (5 bases). The germline CDR1 and CDR2 sequences are DFQATT and SNEGSKA (reference sequence). V dropped 6 bases and J dropped 2 bases, with 17 bases sitting between them. This CDR3 contains 14 residues. CDR3: CSARQSHPTYEQYF. The CDR3 coding sequence is TGCAGTGCACGACAGTCTCACCCTACCTACGAGCAGTACTTC.

This clonotype came up many times. The rearrangement joins TRBV20-1 to TRBJ2-7; 8 bases agree with TRBD1. CDR3 length: 14 amino acids. V trimming: 5 bases; J trimming: 5 bases; junction bases outside the gene matches: 11. Germline V gene sequence: CDR1 DFQATT, CDR2 SNEGSKA (reference sequence). The CDR3 reads CSAYGQGALNEQYF. DNA of the CDR3: TGCAGTGCTTACGGACAGGGCGCTCTAAACGAGCAGTACTTC.

This clonotype came up many times. The V call is TRBV12-3 or TRBV12-4, the J call TRBJ2-1; D assignment may be TRBD1 or TRBD2 (5 bases each). V lost 6 bases and J 1 base, leaving 16 bases between the germline ends. The CDR3 contains 16 residues. The CDR3 DNA follows: TGTGCCAGCAGGGGGGAGCTCCAGTTTTCCTACAATGAGCAGTTCTTC. It is translated as CASRGELQFSYNEQFF.

This clonotype was counted many times. The gene calls are TRBV5-5 and TRBJ2-2; TRBD2 matches at 10 bases. The CDR3 is 16 residues long. The V gene end was trimmed by 5 bases and the J gene end by 6 bases; junction bases not matched to a gene: 10. Germline V gene sequence: CDR1 SGHKS, CDR2 YYEKEE (reference sequence). The CDR3 here is CASRNPLAGRAGELFF. The CDR3 DNA reads TGTGCCAGCAGGAACCCACTAGCGGGGAGGGCCGGGGAGCTGTTTTTT.

This clonotype was detected ten times or more. The chain carries TRBV3-1 and TRBJ2-7; D unclear. V dropped 2 bases and J dropped 6 bases, with 5 bases sitting between them. The CDR3 has 11 amino acids. Germline V CDR1 and CDR2: LGHDT, YNNKEL (reference sequence). CDR3 nucleotides: TGTGCCAGCAGCCAATCGGGCGAGCAGTACTTC. It is translated as CASSQSGEQYF.

This clonotype was counted ten times or more. The chain uses TRBV20-1 and TRBJ2-7; tentatively, D is TRBD2 (6 bases). Germline CDR1 reads DFQATT; CDR2 reads SNEGSKA (reference sequence). CDR3 size: 15 residues. The V and J ends lost 5 bases and 6 bases respectively, with 23 bases between them. The CDR3 coding sequence is TGCAGTGCTGCGAACTGGGACTTACACCAACGCGAGCAGTACTTC. It encodes CSAANWDLHQREQYF.

The chain has TRBV7-6 and TRBJ1-4; tentative D call: TRBD1 (5 bases). Germline CDR1 and CDR2: SGHVS and FNYEAQ. This CDR3 contains 14 residues. V was shortened by 5 bases and J by 3 bases, with 10 bases between the two germline ends. The CDR3 DNA is TGTGCCAGCAGCCCACAGGTGGCTAATGAAAAACTGTTTTTT. It is translated as CASSPQVANEKLFF.

In this sample, this clonotype turned up many times. The rearrangement links TRBV12-3 or TRBV12-4 to TRBJ2-2; TRBD2 is a possible D gene (6 bases). The CDR3 length is 16 residues. The V and J ends lost 10 bases and 1 base respectively, with 19 bases between them. The CDR3 coding sequence is TGTGCCACGCCCTACCCGGGACTCATGAACACCGGGGAGCTGTTTTTT. Residues: CATPYPGLMNTGELFF.

On this clonotype: At one end, the junction sequence differs from germline, possibly due to a read error. This sequence joins TRBV6-1 and TRBJ2-5; either TRBD1 or TRBD2 may fit D (5 bases each). This CDR3 is built from 13 residues. The germline V gene has CDR1 MNHNS and CDR2 SASEGT. The CDR3 DNA reads as TGTGCCAGCAGTCCCGACTCCAGGGAGACCCAGTGCTTC. Protein product: CASSPDSRETQCF.

There are many counts of this clonotype. This chain connects TRBV20-1 to TRBJ2-2, with 8 nucleotides matching TRBD1. The ends lost 3 bases at V and 4 bases at J; junction bases unmatched: 4. Per germline, CDR1 DFQATT and CDR2 SNEGSKA (reference sequence). The CDR3 is 14 residues long. The CDR3 sequence: CSASRGRGTGELFF. CDR3 nucleotide sequence: TGCAGTGCTAGCAGGGGGCGCGGCACCGGGGAGCTGTTTTTT.

The table lists this clonotype with many counts. The genes are TRBV10-3 and TRBJ2-1; 10 bases are shared with TRBD2. Germline values: CDR1 ENHRY, CDR2 SYGVKD. V gave up 5 bases and J gave up 4 bases; unmatched junction bases: 8. The CDR3 sequence is 16 residues long. The CDR3 region is CAISPRTSGPYNEQFF. Here the CDR3 DNA reads TGTGCCATCAGTCCACGGACTAGCGGACCTTACAATGAGCAGTTCTTC.

This clonotype showed up many times. V gene TRBV20-1 combines with J gene TRBJ1-2; the match to TRBD1 covers 7 bases. CDR3 length: 13 residues. In germline, CDR1 is DFQATT, CDR2 SNEGSKA (reference sequence). Unmatched junction bases numbered 9, after V lost 3 bases and J lost 8 bases. CDR3 in amino acids: CSASGTVVPGYTF. CDR3 nucleotides: TGCAGTGCTAGTGGGACAGTCGTCCCCGGCTACACCTTC.

In its sample, this clonotype was seen a few times. The chain carries TRBV18 and TRBJ1-2, with TRBD1 identical over 10 bases. The CDR3 runs 14 residues. CDR1 is KGHSH and CDR2 is LQKENI in the germline V gene. J gave up 6 bases and V 6 bases, and 7 bases lay outside the gene matches. The CDR3 nucleotides read TGTGCCAGCTCGCAAAGACAGGGGGCGGATGGCTACACCTTC. It translates to CASSQRQGADGYTF.

This clonotype was counted at least ten times. The V call is TRBV20-1, the J call TRBJ2-5; 10 positions match TRBD1. CDR3 length: 15 amino acids. J gave up 4 bases and V 5 bases, and 10 bases lay outside the gene matches. The V gene's germline CDR1 is DFQATT and CDR2 SNEGSKA (reference sequence). This CDR3 is CSAYRPGQGRETQYF. The CDR3, as DNA: TGCAGTGCTTACCGACCGGGACAGGGGAGAGAGACCCAGTACTTC.